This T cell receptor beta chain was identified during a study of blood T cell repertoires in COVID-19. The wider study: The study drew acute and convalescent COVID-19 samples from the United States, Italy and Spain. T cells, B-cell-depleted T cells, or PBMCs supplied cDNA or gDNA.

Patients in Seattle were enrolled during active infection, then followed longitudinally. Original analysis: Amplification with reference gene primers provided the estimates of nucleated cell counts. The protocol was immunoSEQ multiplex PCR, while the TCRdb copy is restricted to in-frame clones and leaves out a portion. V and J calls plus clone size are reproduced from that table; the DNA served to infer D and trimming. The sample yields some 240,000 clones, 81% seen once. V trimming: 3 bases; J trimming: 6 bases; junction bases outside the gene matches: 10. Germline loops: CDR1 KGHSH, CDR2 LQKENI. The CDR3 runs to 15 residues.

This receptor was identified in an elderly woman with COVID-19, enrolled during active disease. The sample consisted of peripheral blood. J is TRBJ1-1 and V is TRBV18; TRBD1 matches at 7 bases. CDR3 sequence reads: CASSPPSTGSPEAFF. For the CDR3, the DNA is TGTGCCAGCTCACCTCCCTCGACAGGGTCCCCTGAAGCTTTCTTT.